These 28 T cell receptor beta chains were sequenced from one sample in a study of shared clonotypes between healthy human individuals. TCRdb's table, derived via immunoSEQ multiplex PCR, lists solely in-frame clones and lacks some. The sample includes a few hundred thousand clones, roughly 91% of them seen just once. The material sequenced was memory CD8+ T cells sorted from blood. The subset here: CD45RO+ cells pooled with CCR7-negative TemRA cells. The receptors were sampled from a man younger than 35 in good health.

The chain employs TRBV9 and TRBJ2-7; D possibly matches TRBD1 or TRBD2 (5 bases each). The germline V gene has CDR1 SGDLS and CDR2 YYNGEE. CDR3 length equals 15 residues. V lost 0 bases to trimming and J lost 4 bases, with 14 bases between them. DNA for the CDR3: TGTGCCAGCAGCGTAGGCCTCGATGGGGGATACGAGCAGTACTTC. Translated: CASSVGLDGGYEQYF.

Remarks on this clone: This CDR3 fails to terminate in the conserved phenylalanine or tryptophan, so it likely reflects a read error. The limits of the CDR3 on the DNA are not certain, so only TCRdb's listed CDR3 is given. The J gene is TRBJ1-2, the V gene TRBV30; the D segment call TRBD1 is taken from the table without a DNA check. Germline CDR1 is GTSNPN and CDR2 is SVGIG (reference sequence). The CDR3 length is 12 residues, termini included. CDR3: CAWTRGTGGLTI.

J is TRBJ2-2 and V is TRBV6-6, with D uncertain. Trimming removed 10 bases at V and 0 bases at J, with 6 bases between. The V gene's germline CDR1 is MNHNY and CDR2 SVGAGI (reference sequence). The CDR3 covers 12 residues. The CDR3 here is CATETNTGELFF. CDR3 nucleotides: TGTGCCACTGAAACGAACACCGGGGAGCTGTTTTTT.

The V call is TRBV4-3, the J call TRBJ1-5; D not resolved. Per the germline V gene, CDR1 is LGHNA and CDR2 is YSLEER. The CDR3 is 17 amino acids. Trimming left V 0 bases short and J 7 bases short, with 19 bases between. The CDR3 coding sequence is TGCGCCAGCAGCCAAGATCCAGTAAACGGGGAGGGACAGCCCCAGCATTTT. Translating it yields CASSQDPVNGEGQPQHF.

The chain joins TRBV6-5 to TRBJ2-7; D unclear. Trimming cost V 4 bases and J 3 bases, with 16 bases left between them. The CDR3 has 15 residues. Germline lookup yields CDR1 MNHEY and CDR2 SVGAGI. The CDR3 bases are TGTGCCAGCAGTTTCGGCGGCCATTGGGTCTACGAGCAGTACTTC. It encodes CASSFGGHWVYEQYF.

The rearrangement uses TRBV6-5 and TRBJ2-7; D may be TRBD1 (5 bases). CDR1 is MNHEY and CDR2 is SVGAGI in the germline V gene. Trimming stripped 7 bases from V and 7 bases from J, with 17 bases between. The CDR3 is made up of 13 amino acids. CDR3 sequence reads: CASTRAKGQEQYF. The CDR3 coding sequence is TGTGCCAGCACTCGGGCAAAGGGGCAGGAGCAGTACTTC.

This chain links TRBV4-2 with TRBJ2-2, with D uncertain. The CDR3 is made up of 14 amino acids. The ends were cut back, 1 base at V and 1 base at J, with 4 bases in the middle. Germline loops: CDR1 LGHNA, CDR2 YNFKEQ. The CDR3 loop reads CASSQGQNTGELFF. CDR3 DNA sequence: TGTGCCAGCAGCCAAGGCCAGAACACCGGGGAGCTGTTTTTT.

This clone was detected only a few times. The chain combines TRBV19 with TRBJ2-5, with D maybe TRBD1 (6 bases). The CDR3 runs to 15 residues. Trimming took 6 bases from V and 2 from J, leaving 16 bases between them. Germline assignment: CDR1 LNHDA and CDR2 SQIVND (reference sequence). CDR3 residues: CASRPSRQAQETQYF. The CDR3 region has the DNA TGTGCCAGTAGGCCATCGAGACAGGCTCAAGAGACCCAGTACTTC.

The V gene is TRBV27, the J gene TRBJ2-4; possibly TRBD1 or TRBD2 for D (5 bases each). This CDR3 comprises 17 residues. Deletions cut 3 bases from V and 3 bases from J, with 18 bases between. Germline V gene data show CDR1 as MNHEY and CDR2 as SMNVEV (reference sequence). CDR3 amino acids: CASSFWDPDNGKNIQYF. In DNA, the CDR3 is TGTGCCAGCAGTTTCTGGGACCCCGATAATGGCAAAAACATTCAGTACTTC.

This clone was seen just once. The sample holds other DNA sequences that translate to the same CDR3. The chain employs TRBV11-2 and TRBJ2-7, with 7 bases lining up with TRBD1. The CDR3 is 14 residues long. V trimming: 3 bases; J trimming: 0 bases; junction bases outside the gene matches: 2. CDR1 SGHAT and CDR2 FQNNGV come from the germline V gene. The CDR3 reads CASSLRTGSYEQYF. The CDR3 nucleotides are TGTGCCAGCAGCTTGAGGACAGGCTCCTACGAGCAGTACTTC. Looking up the rest from reference TRBV11-2 and TRBJ2-7 gives the full variable domain: EAGVAQSPRYKIIEKRQSVAFWCNPISGHATLYWYQQILGQGPKLLIQFQNNGVVDDSQLPKDRFSAERLKGVDSTLKIQPAKLEDSAVYLCASSLRTGSYEQYFGPGTRLTVT.

V and J are TRBV5-4 and TRBJ2-7; 7 nucleotides line up with TRBD1. CDR3 length: 14 residues. V was pared by 4 bases and J by 3 bases, with 7 bases of the junction left unmatched. Germline V gene sequence: CDR1 SGHNT, CDR2 YYREEE (reference sequence). DNA for the CDR3: TGTGCCAGCAGCCTCAACGACAGGGTCTACGAGCAGTACTTC. It translates to CASSLNDRVYEQYF.

The rearrangement uses TRBV13 and TRBJ2-2, with TRBD1 matching 9 bases. The CDR3 covers 14 residues. Trimming took 8 bases from V and 1 from J; bases not matched to a gene: 2. Germline loops: CDR1 PRHDT, CDR2 FYEKMQ (reference sequence). The CDR3 loop is CASGQGRNTGELFF. The CDR3 nucleotides read TGTGCCAGCGGACAGGGGCGGAACACCGGGGAGCTGTTTTTT.

V is TRBV9 and J is TRBJ2-5; 15 bases align to TRBD2. CDR3 size: 18 residues. CDR1 is SGDLS, CDR2 YYNGEE, per germline. Unmatched junction bases numbered 12, after V lost 4 bases and J lost 5 bases. The DNA of the CDR3 is TGTGCCAGCAGCTCCCCGAGGGGGACTAGCGGGAGGATTGAGACCCAGTACTTC. Protein product: CASSSPRGTSGRIETQYF.

The chain uses TRBV5-4 and TRBJ2-3; a weak D match, TRBD1 (6 bases). This CDR3 contains 15 residues. CDR1 is SGHNT and CDR2 is YYREEE in the germline V gene (reference sequence). V was trimmed by 5 bases and J by 0 bases, leaving 13 bases between them. The CDR3 is CASRETTGSTDTQYF. The CDR3 bases are TGTGCCAGCAGGGAGACTACAGGGAGCACAGATACGCAGTATTTT.

V and J are TRBV12-2 and TRBJ2-7; the D call in the table, TRBD2, was not verified against the DNA. TRBV12-2 is labeled a pseudogene. This CDR3 is 18 amino acids long. The CDR3 DNA follows: TGTGCAAGTCGCTTAGCGAACTTAGCGAGGTGTGAGTCGGGCGAGCAGTACTTC. Residues: CASRLANLARCESGEQYF.

As DNA, the CDR3 is TGCGCCAGCAGTGCAGGGCTAACAGATACGCAGTATTTT. It codes for CASSAGLTDTQYF. The chain uses TRBV10-2 and TRBJ2-3; tentatively, D is TRBD1 (5 bases). This CDR3 comprises 13 residues. Trimming removed 4 bases from V and 3 bases from J, with 8 bases in between. Germline V CDR1 and CDR2: WSHSY, SAAADI.

The J gene is TRBJ2-7, the V gene TRBV7-8; TRBD1 matches 10 bases. The CDR3 covers 16 residues. Germline V CDR1 and CDR2: SGHVS, FQNEAQ. The J segment lost 4 bases and the V segment lost 1 base, leaving 7 bases of the junction unmatched. For the CDR3, the DNA is TGTGCCAGCAGCTTAGAAGCCGGGACAGGGGTTTACGAGCAGTACTTC. Its translation is CASSLEAGTGVYEQYF.

The V and J genes are TRBV7-2 and TRBJ2-2; D unclear. The CDR3 totals 14 residues. CDR1 is SGHTA and CDR2 is FQGNSA in the germline V gene. V gave up 5 bases and J gave up 1 base, with 8 bases separating them. The CDR3 spells CASSTKGNTGELFF. CDR3 DNA sequence: TGTGCCAGCAGCACCAAGGGGAACACCGGGGAGCTGTTTTTT.

This clone has just a few counts. The chain recombines TRBV6-1 with TRBJ2-3; 9 bases match TRBD2. V shed 3 bases and J 2 bases; nucleotides not matched to a gene: 6. Germline CDR1 is MNHNS and CDR2 is SASEGT. The CDR3 contains 16 residues. The CDR3 protein is CASSELRGGSTDTQYF. As DNA, the CDR3 is TGTGCCAGCAGTGAGCTGCGGGGGGGATCCACAGATACGCAGTATTTT.

This chain connects TRBV11-2 to TRBJ2-7, with D unclear. The CDR3 consists of 11 residues. V lost 7 bases, J lost 6 bases, and 10 bases lay in between. The germline V gene has CDR1 SGHAT and CDR2 FQNNGV. The CDR3 reads CASKDTSEQYF. DNA for the CDR3: TGTGCCAGCAAAGACACAAGCGAGCAGTACTTC.

The chain uses TRBV4-3 and TRBJ2-5; 7 bases are a match to TRBD2. V lost 3 bases to trimming and J lost 2 bases; unmatched junction nucleotides: 3. The CDR3 is 14 amino acids. Germline V gene lookup returns CDR1 LGHNA and CDR2 YSLEER. CDR3: CASSQRAGQETQYF. CDR3 bases: TGCGCCAGCAGCCAGAGAGCGGGACAAGAGACCCAGTACTTC.

The V call is TRBV28, the J call TRBJ1-1; D is unclear. Germline V gives CDR1 MDHEN, CDR2 SYDVKM. The CDR3 covers 14 residues. The germline V and J ends were trimmed by 7 bases and 0 bases, with 12 bases remaining between them. The CDR3 protein is CASTLMSMNTEAFF. CDR3 sequence (DNA): TGTGCCAGCACCCTTATGTCGATGAACACTGAAGCTTTCTTT.

V gene TRBV4-1 combines with J gene TRBJ2-1, with TRBD2 identical over 11 bases. Germline CDR1 reads MGHRA; CDR2 reads YSYEKL. Unmatched junction bases numbered 2, after V lost 3 bases and J lost 1 base. The CDR3 sequence is 16 residues long. The CDR3 region has the DNA TGCGCCAGCAGCCAGATAGCGGGAGGGTCCTACAATGAGCAGTTCTTC. Protein product: CASSQIAGGSYNEQFF.

CDR3 DNA sequence: TGTGCCAGCAGCTACGGACTAGCGCCCACGAGGTTCAATGAGCAGTTCTTC. Amino acid sequence: CASSYGLAPTRFNEQFF. V is TRBV7-2 and J is TRBJ2-1, with TRBD2 matching 9 bases. J gave up 6 bases and V 4 bases, and 13 bases lay outside the gene matches. There are 17 residues in the CDR3. The V gene's germline CDR1 is SGHTA and CDR2 FQGNSA.

The rearrangement joins TRBV2 to TRBJ2-7; possible D gene TRBD1, 5 bases. Trimming removed 10 bases from V and 2 bases from J, with 15 bases in between. Germline V CDR1 and CDR2: SNHLY, FYNNEI. The CDR3 runs to 13 residues. Written as DNA, the CDR3 is TGTGCCACAGCAGGGTCGGATGCCTACGAGCAGTACTTC. Its translation: CATAGSDAYEQYF.

The rearrangement links TRBV7-8 to TRBJ1-2; D is perhaps TRBD1 (6 bases). V shed 3 bases and J shed 6 bases, with 11 bases lying between them. Per the germline V gene, CDR1 is SGHVS and CDR2 is FQNEAQ. The CDR3 loop spans 13 amino acids. The CDR3 is CASSLVKGDGYTF. The CDR3, as DNA: TGTGCCAGCAGCTTGGTCAAGGGGGATGGCTACACCTTC.

This chain joins TRBV27 and TRBJ2-7, with 11 bases aligning to TRBD2. Germline trimming cut 5 bases from V and 4 bases from J; bases unmatched to any gene: 10. There are 16 residues in the CDR3. Per the germline V gene, CDR1 is MNHEY and CDR2 is SMNVEV (reference sequence). The CDR3 reads CASSPLIAGGRYEQYF. The DNA of the CDR3 is TGTGCCAGCAGTCCTCTAATAGCGGGAGGGAGGTACGAGCAGTACTTC.

The J gene is TRBJ1-3, the V gene TRBV5-1, with TRBD1 matching 9 bases. CDR3 size: 16 residues. CDR1 SGHRS and CDR2 YFSETQ come from the germline V gene. J gave up 2 bases and V 0 bases, and 3 bases lay outside the gene matches. The CDR3 is CASSLGQGGAGNTIYF. The CDR3 nucleotides are TGCGCCAGCAGCTTGGGACAGGGGGGTGCTGGAAACACCATATATTTT.